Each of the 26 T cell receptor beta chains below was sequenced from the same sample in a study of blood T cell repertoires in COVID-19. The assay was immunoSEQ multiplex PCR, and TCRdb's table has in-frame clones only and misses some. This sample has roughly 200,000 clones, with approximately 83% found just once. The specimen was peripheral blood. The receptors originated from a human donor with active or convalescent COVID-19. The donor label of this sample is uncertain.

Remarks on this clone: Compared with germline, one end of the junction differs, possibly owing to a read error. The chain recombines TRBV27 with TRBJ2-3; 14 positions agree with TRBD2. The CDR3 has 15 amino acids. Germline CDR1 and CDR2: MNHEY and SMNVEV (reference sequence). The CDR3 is CASSWTSGRTDTQYF. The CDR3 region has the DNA TGCGCCAGCAGTTGGACTAGCGGGAGGACAGATACGCAGTATTTT.

The CDR3 nucleotides read TGTGCCAGCAGCCAAGGAGGGTCCTACAATGAGCAGTTCTTC. Protein product: CASSQGGSYNEQFF. The rearrangement uses TRBV3-1 (or the pseudogene TRBV3-2) and TRBJ2-1; possible D gene TRBD2, 5 bases. Germline V CDR1 and CDR2: LGHDT, YNNKEL (reference sequence). Deletions cut 1 base from V and 1 base from J, with 5 bases between. The CDR3 loop spans 14 amino acids.

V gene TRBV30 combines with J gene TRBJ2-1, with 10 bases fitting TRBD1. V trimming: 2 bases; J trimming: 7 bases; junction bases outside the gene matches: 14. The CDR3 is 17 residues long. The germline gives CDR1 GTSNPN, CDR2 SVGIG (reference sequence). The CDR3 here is CAWSTKSGQGKGNEQFF. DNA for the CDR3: TGTGCCTGGAGTACAAAGTCGGGACAGGGGAAGGGGAATGAGCAGTTCTTC.

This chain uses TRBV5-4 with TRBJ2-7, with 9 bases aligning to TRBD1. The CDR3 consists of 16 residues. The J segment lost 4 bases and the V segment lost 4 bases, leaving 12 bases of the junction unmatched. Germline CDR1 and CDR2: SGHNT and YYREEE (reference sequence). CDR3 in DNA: TGTGCCAGCAGCCCGGCCATTAACAGGGGGCAATACGAGCAGTACTTC. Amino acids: CASSPAINRGQYEQYF.

CDR3 nucleotide sequence: TGTGCCAGCAGCGGACGGGACTCTGACTACGAGCAGTACTTC. It is translated as CASSGRDSDYEQYF. The chain links TRBV9 to TRBJ2-7; D is perhaps TRBD2 (6 bases). The CDR3 sequence is 14 residues long. With 3 bases removed from V and 3 bases from J, the gap between germline ends came to 13 bases. CDR1 is SGDLS and CDR2 is YYNGEE in the germline V gene.

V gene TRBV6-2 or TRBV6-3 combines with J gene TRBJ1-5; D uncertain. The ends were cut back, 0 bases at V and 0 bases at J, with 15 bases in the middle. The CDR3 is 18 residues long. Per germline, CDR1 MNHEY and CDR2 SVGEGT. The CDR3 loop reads CASSYSLNHGLSNQPQHF. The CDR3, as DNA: TGTGCCAGCAGTTACTCTCTGAATCACGGACTTAGCAATCAGCCCCAGCATTTT.

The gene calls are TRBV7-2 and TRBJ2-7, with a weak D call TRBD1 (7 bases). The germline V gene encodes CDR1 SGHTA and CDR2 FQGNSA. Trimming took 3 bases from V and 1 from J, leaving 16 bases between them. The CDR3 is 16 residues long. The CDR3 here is CASSFRRGTASYEQYF. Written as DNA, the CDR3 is TGTGCCAGCAGCTTCAGACGCGGGACAGCTTCCTACGAGCAGTACTTC.

DNA for the CDR3: TGCAGCGTTGAATTGGACAGGGAGTATGGCTACACCTTC. Translating gives CSVELDREYGYTF. The rearrangement links TRBV29-1 to TRBJ1-2; 8 bases agree with TRBD1. J lost 5 bases, V lost 2 bases, and 4 bases had no gene match. The germline V gene encodes CDR1 SQVTM and CDR2 ANQGSEA. This CDR3 is built from 13 residues. The complete variable domain, with remaining parts taken from reference TRBV29-1 and TRBJ1-2, reads SAVISQKPSRDICQRGTSLTIQCQVDSQVTMMFWYRQQPGQSLTLIATANQGSEATYESGFVIDKFPISRPNLTFSTLTVSNMSPEDSSIYLCSVELDREYGYTFGSGTRLTVV.

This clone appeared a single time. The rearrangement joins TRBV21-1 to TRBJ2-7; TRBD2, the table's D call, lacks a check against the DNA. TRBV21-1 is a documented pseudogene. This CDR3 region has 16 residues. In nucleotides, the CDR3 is TGTGCCAGCAGCACCCCCTATCGGGGGACCCTGGGGGAGCAGTACTTC. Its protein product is CASSTPYRGTLGEQYF.

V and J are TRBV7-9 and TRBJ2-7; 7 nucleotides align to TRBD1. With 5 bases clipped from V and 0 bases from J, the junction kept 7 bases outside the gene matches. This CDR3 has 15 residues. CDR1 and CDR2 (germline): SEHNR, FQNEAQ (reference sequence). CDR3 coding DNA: TGTGCCAGCAGCCCCAGGGACAGTTCCTCCTACGAGCAGTACTTC. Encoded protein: CASSPRDSSSYEQYF.

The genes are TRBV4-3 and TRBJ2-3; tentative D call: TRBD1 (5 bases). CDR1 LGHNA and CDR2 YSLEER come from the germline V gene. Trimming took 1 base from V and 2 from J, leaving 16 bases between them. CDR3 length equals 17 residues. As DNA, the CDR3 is TGCGCCAGCAGCCAAGGTGGGGCCACAGGAACCACAGATACGCAGTATTTT. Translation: CASSQGGATGTTDTQYF.

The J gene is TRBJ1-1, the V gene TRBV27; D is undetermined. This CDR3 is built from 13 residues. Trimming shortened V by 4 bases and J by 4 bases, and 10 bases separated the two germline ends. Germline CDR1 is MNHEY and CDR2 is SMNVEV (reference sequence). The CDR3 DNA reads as TGTGCCAGCAGTTCGAGGGTGAGCACTGAAGCTTTCTTT. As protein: CASSSRVSTEAFF.

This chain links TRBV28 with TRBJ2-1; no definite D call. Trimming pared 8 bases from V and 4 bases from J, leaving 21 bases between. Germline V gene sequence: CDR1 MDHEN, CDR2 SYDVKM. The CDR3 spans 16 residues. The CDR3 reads CASLRGRRVDYNEQFF. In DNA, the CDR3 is TGTGCCAGCCTCCGCGGTAGGCGCGTAGATTACAATGAGCAGTTCTTC. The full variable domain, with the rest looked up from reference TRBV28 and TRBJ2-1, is DVKVTQSSRYLVKRTGEKVFLECVQDMDHENMFWYRQDPGLGLRLIYFSYDVKMKEKGDIPEGYSVSREKKERFSLILESASTNQTSMYLCASLRGRRVDYNEQFFGPGTRLTVL.

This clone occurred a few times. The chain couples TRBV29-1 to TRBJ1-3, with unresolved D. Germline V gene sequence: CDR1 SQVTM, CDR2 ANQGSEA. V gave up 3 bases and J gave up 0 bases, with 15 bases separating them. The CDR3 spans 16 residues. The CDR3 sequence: CSVDLPAFSSGNTIYF. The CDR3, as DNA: TGCAGCGTTGACCTTCCCGCTTTTAGCTCTGGAAACACCATATATTTT.

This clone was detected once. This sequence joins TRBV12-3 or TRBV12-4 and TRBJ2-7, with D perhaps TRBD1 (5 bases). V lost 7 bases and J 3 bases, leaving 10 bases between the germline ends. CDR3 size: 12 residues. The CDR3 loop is CASTQGGYEQYF. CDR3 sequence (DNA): TGTGCCAGCACCCAGGGCGGCTACGAGCAGTACTTC.

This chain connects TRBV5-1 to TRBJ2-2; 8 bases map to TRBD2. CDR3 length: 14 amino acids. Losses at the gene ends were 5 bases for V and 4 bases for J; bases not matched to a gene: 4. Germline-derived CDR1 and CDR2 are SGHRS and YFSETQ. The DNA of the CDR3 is TGCGCCAGCAGGTCCGGGACTAGCACCGGGGAGCTGTTTTTT. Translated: CASRSGTSTGELFF. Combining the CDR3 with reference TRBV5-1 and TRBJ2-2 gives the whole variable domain KAGVTQTPRYLIKTRGQQVTLSCSPISGHRSVSWYQQTPGQGLQFLFEYFSETQRNKGNFPGRFSGRQFSNSRSEMNVSTLELGDSALYLCASRSGTSTGELFFGEGSRLTVL.

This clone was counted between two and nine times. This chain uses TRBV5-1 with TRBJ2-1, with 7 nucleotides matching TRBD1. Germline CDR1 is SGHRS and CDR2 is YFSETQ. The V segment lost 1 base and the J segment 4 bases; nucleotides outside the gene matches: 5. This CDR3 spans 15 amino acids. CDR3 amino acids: CASSLRQGAYNEQFF. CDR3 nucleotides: TGCGCCAGCAGCTTGAGACAGGGTGCGTACAATGAGCAGTTCTTC.

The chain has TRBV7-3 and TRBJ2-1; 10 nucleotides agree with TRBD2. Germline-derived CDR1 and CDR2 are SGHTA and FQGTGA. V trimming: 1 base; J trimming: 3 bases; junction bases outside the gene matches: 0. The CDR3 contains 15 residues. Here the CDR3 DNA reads TGTGCCAGCAGCTTAATAGCGGGGGGCTACAATGAGCAGTTCTTC. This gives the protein CASSLIAGGYNEQFF.

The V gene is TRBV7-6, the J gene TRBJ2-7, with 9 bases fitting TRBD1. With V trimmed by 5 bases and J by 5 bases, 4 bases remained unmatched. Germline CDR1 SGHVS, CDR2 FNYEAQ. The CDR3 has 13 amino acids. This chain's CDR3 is CASSRDRAHEQYF. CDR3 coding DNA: TGTGCCAGCAGCCGGGACAGGGCCCACGAGCAGTACTTC.

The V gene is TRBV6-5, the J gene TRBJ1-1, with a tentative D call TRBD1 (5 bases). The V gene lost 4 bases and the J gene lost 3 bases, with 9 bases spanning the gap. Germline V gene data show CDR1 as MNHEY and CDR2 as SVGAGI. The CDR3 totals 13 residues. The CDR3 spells CASSSQGYTEAFF. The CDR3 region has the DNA TGTGCCAGCAGTTCCCAGGGCTACACTGAAGCTTTCTTT.

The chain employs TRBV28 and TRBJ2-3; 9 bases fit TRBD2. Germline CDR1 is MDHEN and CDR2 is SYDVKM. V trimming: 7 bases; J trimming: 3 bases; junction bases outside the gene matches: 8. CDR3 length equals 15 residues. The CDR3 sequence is CASNLLAGETDTQYF. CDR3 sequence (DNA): TGTGCCAGCAACCTTTTAGCGGGAGAGACAGATACGCAGTATTTT.

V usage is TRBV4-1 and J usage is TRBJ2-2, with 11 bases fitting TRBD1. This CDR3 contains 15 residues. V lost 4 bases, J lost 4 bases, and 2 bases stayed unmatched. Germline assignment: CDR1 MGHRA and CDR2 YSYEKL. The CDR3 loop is CASSPDRGPTGELFF. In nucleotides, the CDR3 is TGCGCCAGCAGCCCGGACAGGGGGCCCACCGGGGAGCTGTTTTTT.

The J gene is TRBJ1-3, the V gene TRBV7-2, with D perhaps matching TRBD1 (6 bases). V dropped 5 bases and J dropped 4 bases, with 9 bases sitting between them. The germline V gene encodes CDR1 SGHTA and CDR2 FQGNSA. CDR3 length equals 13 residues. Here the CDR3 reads CASSRTEGNTIYF. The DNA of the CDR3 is TGTGCCAGCAGCCGGACAGAGGGAAACACCATATATTTT.

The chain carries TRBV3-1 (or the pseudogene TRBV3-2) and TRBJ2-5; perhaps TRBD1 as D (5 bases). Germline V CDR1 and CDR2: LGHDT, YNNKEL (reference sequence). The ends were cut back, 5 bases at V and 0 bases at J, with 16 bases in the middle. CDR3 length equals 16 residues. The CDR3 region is CASSSQGRANQETQYF. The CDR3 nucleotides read TGTGCCAGCAGCTCTCAGGGTAGAGCGAACCAAGAGACCCAGTACTTC.

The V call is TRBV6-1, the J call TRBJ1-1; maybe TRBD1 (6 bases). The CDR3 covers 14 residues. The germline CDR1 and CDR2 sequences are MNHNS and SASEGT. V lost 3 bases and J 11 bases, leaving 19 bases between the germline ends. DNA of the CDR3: TGTGCCAGCAGTGACAGGGGTATGAGCGTGTCGGCTTTCTTT. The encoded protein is CASSDRGMSVSAFF.

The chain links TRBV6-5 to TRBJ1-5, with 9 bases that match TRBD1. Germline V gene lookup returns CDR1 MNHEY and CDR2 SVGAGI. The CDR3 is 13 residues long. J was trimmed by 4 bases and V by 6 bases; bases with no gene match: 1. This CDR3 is CASRDRGNQPQHF. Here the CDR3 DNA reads TGTGCCAGCAGAGACAGGGGGAATCAGCCCCAGCATTTT.